One T cell receptor beta chain is described in this entry. PCR employed 60 Vbeta and 13 Jbeta primers. The repertoire was sequenced with immunoSEQ multiplex PCR; TCRdb's copy has only in-frame clones and lacks some. In the table there are roughly 160,000 clones, more than 70% of which are singletons. The sample comes from a study of cytomegalovirus exposure and HLA in healthy donors. The V end was cut by 6 bases, the J end by 2 bases, with 19 bases between. The CDR3 loop spans 16 amino acids. Germline V gene lookup returns CDR1 MNHNY and CDR2 SVGAGI (reference sequence). The chain has TRBV6-6 and TRBJ2-5; maybe TRBD1 (7 bases). This sequence originates from a boy under 10 years old in good health and CMV-seronegative. The sample was PBMCs. As DNA, the CDR3 is TGTGCCAGCAGATACCGACAGGGTGGGACTCAAGAGACCCAGTACTTC. Amino acids: CASRYRQGGTQETQYF.